Included here is one TCR beta chain sequence, with context. The antigen remains undetermined. The sample is drawn from a study of identical twins. The study, taken as a whole, reports: Insertions were reduced in abundant cord blood beta clonotypes but not in memory repertoires. Excess sharing by twins proved weaker in beta out-of-frame sequences.

With 5 bases clipped from V and 5 bases from J, the junction kept 6 bases outside the gene matches. CDR3 length equals 15 residues. Germline V gene lookup returns CDR1 SGHRS and CDR2 YFSETQ. Addition of a universal primer site occurred through template switching, and cDNA carried unique molecular identifiers. TCRdb processed the 5' RACE reads anew with MiXCR; each CDR3 protein has one entry. This table has 500,000 to 700,000 distinct CDR3 sequences, roughly 6.6% appearing once. These data were also filed under a second study, of yellow fever vaccine responses in identical twins.

The sample taken for sequencing was PBMCs. The source is a woman under 30 in good health. This chain joins TRBV5-1 and TRBJ2-2; 10 bases are shared with TRBD1. As DNA, the CDR3 is TGCGCCAGCAGACAAAGGACAGGGGGAACCGGGGAGCTGTTTTTT. As protein: CASRQRTGGTGELFF.